Following are 22 T cell receptor beta chains from one sample sequenced in a study of cytomegalovirus exposure and HLA in healthy donors. The PCR contained 60 Vbeta and 13 Jbeta primers. The data were produced by immunoSEQ multiplex PCR, yet TCRdb's version contains in-frame clones alone and is incomplete. The table shows 170,000 or so clones, with 75% to 90% occurring only once. Sequencing was performed on PBMCs. These receptors were collected from a young man in good health and CMV-seropositive.

This clone was detected only once. This rearrangement joins TRBV28 to TRBJ2-1; 13 bases are a match to TRBD2. The germline V gene encodes CDR1 MDHEN and CDR2 SYDVKM. V was pared by 5 bases and J by 8 bases, with 6 bases of the junction left unmatched. The CDR3 is 15 amino acids. CDR3 DNA sequence: TGTGCCAGCAGTGGGACTAGCGGGATTTTGGATGAGCAGTTCTTC. It codes for CASSGTSGILDEQFF.

The chain recombines TRBV7-6 with TRBJ1-6; D is possibly TRBD1 (5 bases). The germline V gene has CDR1 SGHVS and CDR2 FNYEAQ. The V and J ends lost 5 bases and 8 bases respectively, with 10 bases between them. The CDR3 covers 13 residues. CDR3 amino acids: CASSRDSDSPLHF. The CDR3 DNA sequence: TGTGCCAGCAGCCGTGACAGTGATTCACCCCTCCACTTT.

The rearrangement links TRBV2 to TRBJ1-1; D call uncertain. This CDR3 comprises 13 residues. Trimming shortened V by 7 bases and J by 2 bases, and 11 bases separated the two germline ends. Germline CDR1 SNHLY, CDR2 FYNNEI. CDR3: CASTREANTEAFF. CDR3 sequence (DNA): TGTGCCAGCACCCGGGAAGCAAACACTGAAGCTTTCTTT.

This clone was observed a few times. The chain joins TRBV7-2 to TRBJ2-7, with 7 bases fitting TRBD1. Per germline, CDR1 SGHTA and CDR2 FQGNSA. The CDR3 totals 16 residues. Unmatched junction bases numbered 8, after V lost 1 base and J lost 2 bases. The CDR3 nucleotides read TGTGCCAGCAGCTTAGGGGTCGGACAGGTTCCCTACGAGCAGTACTTC. Translated: CASSLGVGQVPYEQYF. The variable domain in full, completed from reference TRBV7-2 and TRBJ2-7, reads GAGVSQSPSNKVTEKGKDVELRCDPISGHTALYWYRQSLGQGLEFLIYFQGNSAPDKSGLPSDRFSAERTGGSVSTLTIQRTQQEDSAVYLCASSLGVGQVPYEQYFGPGTRLTVT.

This sequence joins TRBV18 and TRBJ1-3, with 8 bases that match TRBD1. CDR3 length equals 18 residues. V was clipped by 3 bases and J by 0 bases; unmatched bases: 10. Germline values: CDR1 KGHSH, CDR2 LQKENI. The CDR3 nucleotides read TGTGCCAGCTCACCGGACAGGGTAGGGGCTTACTCTGGAAACACCATATATTTT. Its translation: CASSPDRVGAYSGNTIYF.

The sample holds one count of this clone. The J gene is TRBJ1-1, the V gene TRBV11-3, with D maybe TRBD1 (6 bases). CDR3 length: 11 residues. The V and J ends lost 5 bases and 8 bases respectively, with 9 bases between them. Per the germline V gene, CDR1 is SGHNT and CDR2 is YENEEA. CDR3 residues: CASSPDREAFF. In nucleotides, the CDR3 is TGTGCCAGCAGCCCTGACAGGGAAGCTTTCTTT. The full variable domain, rest sourced from reference TRBV11-3 and TRBJ1-1, is EAGVVQSPRYKIIEKKQPVAFWCNPISGHNTLYWYLQNLGQGPELLIRYENEEAVDDSQLPKDRFSAERLKGVDSTLKIQPAELGDSAVYLCASSPDREAFFGQGTRLTVV.

This rearrangement joins TRBV7-9 to TRBJ2-1; unclear D gene. Deletions cut 7 bases from V and 0 bases from J, with 7 bases between. In germline, CDR1 is SEHNR, CDR2 FQNEAQ (reference sequence). The CDR3 has 13 amino acids. CDR3: CASMWSSYNEQFF. CDR3 coding DNA: TGTGCCAGCATGTGGAGCTCCTACAATGAGCAGTTCTTC.

The genes are TRBV2 and TRBJ2-1; D is perhaps TRBD2 (6 bases). V was cut by 0 bases and J by 6 bases, with 9 bases left in between. Germline V gives CDR1 SNHLY, CDR2 FYNNEI. The CDR3 loop spans 14 amino acids. The CDR3 DNA follows: TGTGCCAGCAGTGAAGCTAGGACTACCAATGAGCAGTTCTTC. Translating gives CASSEARTTNEQFF.

V gene TRBV4-1 combines with J gene TRBJ1-6; D is undetermined. Looked up from germline, CDR1 is MGHRA and CDR2 is YSYEKL. The V and J ends lost 0 bases and 9 bases respectively, with 18 bases between them. CDR3 length: 17 amino acids. The DNA for the CDR3 is TGCGCCAGCAGCCAAGATATGGCGTTAAGTCGGGGTTCACCCCTCCACTTT. Its protein is CASSQDMALSRGSPLHF.

The V and J genes are TRBV6-4 and TRBJ1-5; no reliable D call. The CDR3 contains 14 residues. Trimming cost V 4 bases and J 2 bases, with 9 bases left between them. CDR1 and CDR2 from the germline V gene are MRHNA and SNTAGT. The CDR3 protein is CASSAERGNQPQHF. In DNA, the CDR3 is TGTGCCAGCAGTGCAGAACGGGGCAATCAGCCCCAGCATTTT.

The chain couples TRBV9 to TRBJ2-3; weak D call: TRBD2 (5 bases). The CDR3 sequence is 16 residues long. In germline, CDR1 is SGDLS, CDR2 YYNGEE. V was pared by 4 bases and J by 4 bases, with 19 bases between. The CDR3 DNA reads as TGTGCCAGCAGCCCCCTAACCGGGATTGTCGCAGATACGCAGTATTTT. It translates to CASSPLTGIVADTQYF.

V usage is TRBV9 and J usage is TRBJ2-2; D not resolved. The CDR3 loop spans 14 amino acids. Trimming took 6 bases from V and 3 from J, leaving 12 bases between them. Germline loops: CDR1 SGDLS, CDR2 YYNGEE. The DNA for the CDR3 is TGTGCCAGCACTCCGAAGTCGGACACCGGGGAGCTGTTTTTT. Protein product: CASTPKSDTGELFF.

The chain uses TRBV5-1 and TRBJ2-3; 9 bases are shared with TRBD1. The length of the CDR3 is 15 residues. The ends lost 4 bases at V and 1 base at J; junction bases unmatched: 4. The germline V gene encodes CDR1 SGHRS and CDR2 YFSETQ. Here the CDR3 DNA reads TGCGCCAGCAGCCCCAGGACAGGGGGCACAGATACGCAGTATTTT. Protein sequence: CASSPRTGGTDTQYF. The complete variable domain, with remaining parts taken from reference TRBV5-1 and TRBJ2-3, reads KAGVTQTPRYLIKTRGQQVTLSCSPISGHRSVSWYQQTPGQGLQFLFEYFSETQRNKGNFPGRFSGRQFSNSRSEMNVSTLELGDSALYLCASSPRTGGTDTQYFGPGTRLTVL.

CDR3 loop: CASSLVGTSYEQYF. The DNA of the CDR3 is TGTGCCAGCAGCTTAGTCGGGACAAGCTACGAGCAGTACTTC. This sequence joins TRBV7-2 and TRBJ2-7, with D perhaps matching TRBD1 (6 bases). Deletions cut 1 base from V and 3 bases from J, with 10 bases between. The CDR3 length is 14 residues. The germline CDR1 and CDR2 sequences are SGHTA and FQGNSA.

The V and J genes are TRBV6-1 and TRBJ1-2; D remains ambiguous. Per the germline V gene, CDR1 is MNHNS and CDR2 is SASEGT. V lost 2 bases, J lost 8 bases, and 15 bases lay in between. The CDR3 has 14 residues. CDR3: CASSETSHPRGYTF. The CDR3 nucleotides are TGTGCCAGCAGTGAAACGAGTCATCCTAGGGGCTACACCTTC.

This clone occurred once. One end of the junction varies from germline; a read error may be responsible. The chain joins TRBV7-9 to TRBJ2-7, with 15 bases matching TRBD2. This CDR3 has 15 residues. Germline loops: CDR1 SEHNR, CDR2 FQNEAQ (reference sequence). The CDR3 spells CSSSRTSGRAYEQYF. For the CDR3, the DNA is TGTTCCAGCAGCCGGACTAGCGGGAGGGCCTACGAGCAGTACTTC.

The V call is TRBV5-1, the J call TRBJ2-7; D remains unclear. With 0 bases removed from V and 0 bases from J, the gap between germline ends came to 10 bases. In germline, CDR1 is SGHRS, CDR2 YFSETQ. The CDR3 loop spans 15 amino acids. CDR3 bases: TGCGCCAGCAGCTTGGTTGGAGCCACCTCCTACGAGCAGTACTTC. Translating gives CASSLVGATSYEQYF.

The chain is built from TRBV7-8 and TRBJ1-4, with TRBD1 matching over 9 bases. The length of the CDR3 is 16 residues. Trimming cost V 2 bases and J 8 bases; bases outside gene matches: 9. Germline CDR1 is SGHVS and CDR2 is FQNEAQ. The CDR3 region is CASSLNDRGKREKLFF. CDR3 bases: TGTGCCAGCAGCTTAAATGACAGGGGGAAGCGAGAAAAACTGTTTTTT.

This chain links TRBV9 with TRBJ2-3; TRBD1 matches 8 bases. This CDR3 contains 13 residues. The germline CDR1 and CDR2 sequences are SGDLS and YYNGEE. V lost 0 bases to trimming and J lost 8 bases; unmatched junction nucleotides: 2. CDR3 sequence (DNA): TGTGCCAGCAGCGTAGCCGACAGGGGTACGCAGTATTTT. Protein product: CASSVADRGTQYF.

The V gene is TRBV5-4, the J gene TRBJ1-4, with 8 bases that match TRBD1. The CDR3 is 16 amino acids. V shed 6 bases and J 1 base; nucleotides not matched to a gene: 8. From germline, CDR1 is SGHNT and CDR2 YYREEE (reference sequence). CDR3 bases: TGTGCCAGCACCGTCGACAGGGGTAGAACTAATGAAAAACTGTTTTTT. It translates to CASTVDRGRTNEKLFF.

This chain joins TRBV4-1 and TRBJ1-4; D is perhaps TRBD1 (6 bases). This CDR3 contains 13 residues. Germline V gives CDR1 MGHRA, CDR2 YSYEKL. The V gene lost 8 bases and the J gene lost 7 bases, with 14 bases spanning the gap. The CDR3 coding sequence is TGCGCCAGCGGTGGCAGGGGTGGTGAAAAACTGTTTTTT. Translated: CASGGRGGEKLFF.

The rearrangement joins TRBV6-1 to TRBJ1-5, with 10 bases aligning to TRBD1. CDR3 length: 16 residues. V trimming: 2 bases; J trimming: 1 base; junction bases outside the gene matches: 2. The germline gives CDR1 MNHNS, CDR2 SASEGT. The CDR3 region is CASSEQGQGSNQPQHF. CDR3 sequence (DNA): TGTGCCAGCAGTGAACAGGGACAGGGGAGCAATCAGCCCCAGCATTTT.